This T cell receptor (beta chain) emerged from a study of T cells after yellow fever vaccination. For the study at large: Low-cell-number fractions were prepared with SMART-Seq v4 Ultra Low Input. Regarding the study as a whole: Although most clonotypes did not, a small share appeared in both CD4 and CD8 compartments. The secondary response peaked faster, at day 5 versus 15, but was weaker. Abundant clonotypes (contaminants from the bulk population) could be present in FACS-sorted repertoires.

Trimming cost V 6 bases and J 8 bases; bases outside gene matches: 0. CDR1 MGHDK and CDR2 SYGVNS come from the germline V gene. The CDR3 has 10 residues. TCRdb recomputed calls from the 5' RACE reads with MiXCR, one row per CDR3 protein. The sample has roughly 310,000 distinct CDR3 sequences, more than 8.5% seen once. This clonotype was counted at least ten times. What it binds is not known. Here the sequenced sample was PBMCs, taken on the day of the first yellow fever vaccination. This receptor was obtained from a man aged 18 to 30 who received the YFV17D yellow fever vaccine. The V gene is TRBV25-1, the J gene TRBJ1-1; 7 bases align to TRBD1. The CDR3 here is CASRQGEAFF. In nucleotides, the CDR3 is TGTGCCAGCAGACAGGGGGAAGCTTTCTTT.